A single sample is the source of the 29 T cell receptor beta chains below, sequenced in a study of blood T cell repertoires in COVID-19 (dated by TCRdb to 2019 to 2021). Library preparation used the immunoSEQ multiplex PCR assay. The immuneACCESS repertoire file appears here via TCRdb, limited to in-frame rearrangements. These files lack a portion of the clones; in checked studies, under half of the deficit traces to unresolved V genes, and the cause of the others is not known. The sample table lists 50,000 to 75,000 clones, around 81% of them with a count of one. The ten largest clones represent 5.5% to 7.5% of the sample. Input material: peripheral blood. The receptor source for this set is a man aged 60 to 69 with acute or convalescent COVID-19.

The chain couples TRBV6-4 to TRBJ1-6; 7 nucleotides line up with TRBD1. The CDR3 is 18 amino acids. Germline loops: CDR1 MRHNA, CDR2 SNTAGT. After removal of 6 bases from V and 13 bases from J, the junction contained 24 bases not matched to a gene. In DNA form, the CDR3 reads TGTGCCAGCAGCGCCCCGGGACAGACCTCCTTAGCCCTTGGGCCCCTCCACTTT. This sequence encodes CASSAPGQTSLALGPLHF.

The rearrangement links TRBV20-1 to TRBJ1-5, with TRBD1 matching 8 bases. This CDR3 region has 15 residues. J was trimmed by 1 base and V by 3 bases; bases with no gene match: 5. Germline values: CDR1 DFQATT, CDR2 SNEGSKA (reference sequence). CDR3 nucleotide sequence: TGCAGTGCTAGTCACCCAGGGGGCAGCAATCAGCCCCAGCATTTT. This gives the protein CSASHPGGSNQPQHF.

This clone is a singleton in its sample. V usage is TRBV7-8 and J usage is TRBJ1-2; a weak D match, TRBD1 (6 bases). Germline V gene data show CDR1 as SGHVS and CDR2 as FQNEAQ. Trimming took off 5 bases at V and 8 bases at J, with 15 bases between the two ends. The CDR3 runs 13 residues. CDR3: CASSQGGARGYTF. In DNA form, the CDR3 reads TGTGCCAGCAGCCAAGGGGGGGCGCGGGGCTACACCTTC.

This chain joins TRBV19 and TRBJ2-7; 7 nucleotides agree with TRBD1. The CDR3 runs to 14 residues. V trimming: 5 bases; J trimming: 3 bases; junction bases outside the gene matches: 7. In germline, CDR1 is LNHDA, CDR2 SQIVND (reference sequence). Here the CDR3 reads CASSPWTGYYEQYF. CDR3 DNA: TGTGCCAGTAGTCCCTGGACAGGATACTACGAGCAGTACTTC. The complete variable domain, with remaining parts taken from reference TRBV19 and TRBJ2-7, reads DGGITQSPKYLFRKEGQNVTLSCEQNLNHDAMYWYRQDPGQGLRLIYYSQIVNDFQKGDIAEGYSVSREKKESFPLTVTSAQKNPTAFYLCASSPWTGYYEQYFGPGTRLTVT.

This clone has just a few counts. The CDR3 nucleotides are TGTGCCAGCACCCCCCCCGGTGGGGGGGCCACAGATACGCAGTATTTT. Its protein product is CASTPPGGGATDTQYF. The chain uses TRBV7-9 and TRBJ2-3; tentative D call: TRBD2 (7 bases). The germline V gene has CDR1 SEHNR and CDR2 FQNEAQ (reference sequence). V was shortened by 7 bases and J by 2 bases, with 19 bases between the two germline ends. The CDR3 extends over 16 amino acids.

V gene TRBV7-8 combines with J gene TRBJ1-2, with D uncertain. The CDR3 has 15 amino acids. Germline V gives CDR1 SGHVS, CDR2 FQNEAQ. Trimming took 5 bases from V and 6 from J, leaving 19 bases between them. The CDR3 here is CASSPRWEAGDGYTF. DNA for the CDR3: TGTGCCAGCAGCCCCCGTTGGGAGGCTGGAGATGGCTACACCTTC.

The V gene is TRBV7-2, the J gene TRBJ1-4, with 7 bases lining up with TRBD1. The trim removed 5 bases at V and 5 bases at J, leaving 8 bases unmatched. CDR3 length: 15 residues. Germline V CDR1 and CDR2: SGHTA, FQGNSA. The CDR3 sequence: CASSDRTGWNEKLFF. CDR3 nucleotides: TGTGCCAGCAGCGACCGGACAGGTTGGAATGAAAAACTGTTTTTT.

Only a few counts were recorded for this clone. This chain connects TRBV4-1 to TRBJ2-2, with D maybe TRBD2 (6 bases). V was shortened by 9 bases and J by 5 bases, with 19 bases between the two germline ends. The CDR3 loop spans 15 amino acids. Germline loops: CDR1 MGHRA, CDR2 YSYEKL. The CDR3, as DNA: TGCGCCAGTGCCGGCGGGGCCTTGGGAACCGGGGAGCTGTTTTTT. Encoded protein: CASAGGALGTGELFF.

This chain joins TRBV6-5 and TRBJ1-2; D is possibly TRBD1 (6 bases). V was pared by 5 bases and J by 3 bases, with 16 bases between. This CDR3 has 15 residues. The V gene's germline CDR1 is MNHEY and CDR2 SVGAGI. This CDR3 reads CASSRDRNVHYGYTF. The CDR3 DNA reads TGTGCCAGCAGTCGAGACAGGAACGTACACTATGGCTACACCTTC.

This clone has only one observation. The CDR3 sequence is CASSSTGGNQPQHF. The CDR3 nucleotides are TGTGCCAGCAGTTCTACAGGGGGGAATCAGCCCCAGCATTTT. The V call is TRBV6-1, the J call TRBJ1-5; 8 bases fit TRBD1. This CDR3 region has 14 residues. J gave up 4 bases and V 5 bases, and 4 bases lay outside the gene matches. Looked up from germline, CDR1 is MNHNS and CDR2 is SASEGT.

The chain uses TRBV18 and TRBJ2-7, with TRBD2 identical over 13 bases. The CDR3 extends over 15 amino acids. V shed 2 bases, J shed 2 bases, and the junction held 0 bases outside the gene matches. CDR1 and CDR2 from the germline V gene are KGHSH and LQKENI. This CDR3 is CASSPTSGGAYEQYF. CDR3 coding DNA: TGTGCCAGCTCACCAACTAGCGGGGGGGCCTACGAGCAGTACTTC.

The chain joins TRBV5-4 to TRBJ2-7; D is possibly TRBD2 (6 bases). The CDR3 is made up of 13 amino acids. V shed 4 bases and J shed 4 bases, with 12 bases lying between them. Germline V lookup: CDR1 SGHNT, CDR2 YYREEE (reference sequence). The DNA for the CDR3 is TGTGCCAGCAGCACCGGGACTCTGTACGAGCAGTACTTC. Its protein product is CASSTGTLYEQYF.

The rearrangement uses TRBV10-2 and TRBJ1-5; possible D gene TRBD1, 5 bases. CDR3 length: 14 amino acids. CDR1 and CDR2 (germline): WSHSY, SAAADI. Trimming removed 0 bases at V and 5 bases at J, with 8 bases between. The CDR3 loop is CASSESKGDQPQHF. CDR3 bases: TGCGCCAGCAGTGAGTCGAAAGGGGATCAGCCCCAGCATTTT.

This clone occurred once. V gene TRBV4-1 combines with J gene TRBJ2-3, with 9 nucleotides matching TRBD2. This CDR3 is 16 amino acids long. CDR1 and CDR2 (germline): MGHRA, YSYEKL. The V gene end was trimmed by 8 bases and the J gene end by 2 bases; junction bases not matched to a gene: 11. This CDR3 reads CASSREAGGPTDTQYF. The CDR3 DNA sequence: TGCGCCAGCTCACGGGAAGCGGGGGGTCCCACAGATACGCAGTATTTT.

The rearrangement joins TRBV5-1 to TRBJ2-1; 14 positions match TRBD2. The CDR3 extends over 15 amino acids. V dropped 3 bases and J dropped 8; count of bases not matched to a gene: 4. Germline values: CDR1 SGHRS, CDR2 YFSETQ. The CDR3 DNA sequence: TGCGCCAGCAGCTCGGGGACTAGCGGGGGCCATGAGCAGTTCTTC. It encodes CASSSGTSGGHEQFF.

The chain couples TRBV24-1 to TRBJ2-7, with D tentatively TRBD1 (5 bases). The CDR3 consists of 14 residues. CDR1 is KGHDR and CDR2 is SFDVKD in the germline V gene. Trimming shortened V by 3 bases and J by 2 bases, and 10 bases separated the two germline ends. The CDR3 DNA reads TGTGCCACCAGTGATCCCCGACAGACCTACGAGCAGTACTTC. This translates into CATSDPRQTYEQYF.

This chain uses TRBV2 with TRBJ2-4, with TRBD1 as a possible D gene (9 bases). Germline CDR1 is SNHLY and CDR2 is FYNNEI. The length of the CDR3 is 16 residues. Trimming shortened V by 6 bases and J by 0 bases, and 15 bases separated the two germline ends. The CDR3 is CASRGTGTRAKNIQYF. The DNA for the CDR3 is TGTGCCAGCAGGGGGACAGGGACTAGAGCCAAAAACATTCAGTACTTC.

The genes are TRBV6-4 and TRBJ2-3, with 10 nucleotides matching TRBD1. In germline, CDR1 is MRHNA, CDR2 SNTAGT. V was clipped by 3 bases and J by 1 base; unmatched bases: 1. This CDR3 is 15 amino acids long. CDR3 amino acids: CASSEGTGGTDTQYF. In DNA, the CDR3 is TGTGCCAGCAGTGAGGGGACAGGGGGCACAGATACGCAGTATTTT.

This rearrangement joins TRBV7-2 to TRBJ1-4; 7 bases are shared with TRBD1. With 4 bases clipped from V and 3 bases from J, the junction kept 5 bases outside the gene matches. From germline, CDR1 is SGHTA and CDR2 FQGNSA. The CDR3 has 15 amino acids. Here the CDR3 reads CASSSRGWANEKLFF. The DNA of the CDR3 is TGTGCCAGCAGCTCCAGGGGGTGGGCTAATGAAAAACTGTTTTTT.

This clone was seen only a few times. The chain joins TRBV6-5 to TRBJ1-5; D perhaps matches TRBD1 (6 bases). In germline, CDR1 is MNHEY, CDR2 SVGAGI. The CDR3 runs 14 residues. Trimming pared 6 bases from V and 6 bases from J, leaving 15 bases between. The CDR3 coding sequence is TGTGCCAGCAGGAACAGGGAATCTAGTCAGCCCCAGCATTTT. Translating it yields CASRNRESSQPQHF.

This clone was detected only once. The V gene is TRBV30, the J gene TRBJ1-6, with D possibly TRBD1 on 6 matching bases. Germline V gene sequence: CDR1 GTSNPN, CDR2 SVGIG (reference sequence). Deletions cut 4 bases from V and 4 bases from J, with 14 bases between. This CDR3 region has 15 residues. CDR3 sequence (DNA): TGTGCCTGGACGTCCCCGGACAGATATAATTCACCCCTCCACTTT. Amino acids: CAWTSPDRYNSPLHF.

This chain uses TRBV6-6 with TRBJ2-2, with D maybe TRBD1 (5 bases). The V gene lost 5 bases and the J gene lost 2 bases, with 9 bases spanning the gap. The CDR3 has 14 residues. Per the germline V gene, CDR1 is MNHNY and CDR2 is SVGAGI (reference sequence). Here the CDR3 DNA reads TGTGCCAGCAGTACCGGACACAACACCGGGGAGCTGTTTTTT. This sequence encodes CASSTGHNTGELFF.

This clone has a handful of counts. V and J are TRBV2 and TRBJ1-1; no definite D call. This CDR3 spans 13 amino acids. Germline CDR1 and CDR2: SNHLY and FYNNEI. V lost 7 bases, J lost 4 bases, and 13 bases lay in between. CDR3 amino acids: CASMSDWGTEAFF. The CDR3 region has the DNA TGTGCCAGCATGTCGGACTGGGGCACTGAAGCTTTCTTT.

The chain uses TRBV4-1 and TRBJ1-1; 9 nucleotides agree with TRBD1. V lost 2 bases to trimming and J lost 3 bases; unmatched junction nucleotides: 10. The CDR3 contains 17 residues. Germline V lookup: CDR1 MGHRA, CDR2 YSYEKL. The CDR3 protein is CASSQKTRDREDTEAFF. CDR3 nucleotides: TGCGCCAGCAGCCAAAAAACCCGGGACAGGGAGGACACTGAAGCTTTCTTT.

V usage is TRBV6-1 and J usage is TRBJ2-7; possibly TRBD2 for D (6 bases). Trimming pared 4 bases from V and 0 bases from J, leaving 16 bases between. This CDR3 region has 16 residues. From germline, CDR1 is MNHNS and CDR2 SASEGT. For the CDR3, the DNA is TGTGCCAGCAGTGCTTATGGGACTGCCAGCTCCTACGAGCAGTACTTC. It translates to CASSAYGTASSYEQYF.

The genes are TRBV6-2 or TRBV6-3 and TRBJ1-2; no definite D call. The CDR3 is made up of 14 amino acids. Germline values: CDR1 MNHEY, CDR2 SVGEGT. V lost 5 bases, J lost 2 bases, and 12 bases lay in between. The CDR3 region has the DNA TGTGCCAGCAGTCCCGGGTCATTCAACTATGGCTACACCTTC. This sequence encodes CASSPGSFNYGYTF.

V gene TRBV6-4 combines with J gene TRBJ2-6; D perhaps matches TRBD2 (6 bases). V was cut by 4 bases and J by 0 bases, with 7 bases left in between. The CDR3 runs 15 residues. Germline CDR1 MRHNA, CDR2 SNTAGT. The CDR3 bases are TGTGCCAGCAGTGTCGGGAGCTCTGGGGCCAACGTCCTGACTTTC. It translates to CASSVGSSGANVLTF.

The chain is built from TRBV6-5 and TRBJ2-1, with 8 bases matching TRBD2. The CDR3 consists of 15 residues. The ends lost 6 bases at V and 7 bases at J; junction bases unmatched: 11. Germline V gene lookup returns CDR1 MNHEY and CDR2 SVGAGI. CDR3 in amino acids: CASRRSGGLGNEQFF. CDR3 bases: TGTGCCAGCAGGCGATCGGGGGGGCTTGGGAATGAGCAGTTCTTC.

CDR3: CAWSRLARGEKLFF. CDR3 bases: TGTGCCTGGAGTCGGTTGGCTCGCGGTGAAAAACTGTTTTTT. The chain joins TRBV30 to TRBJ1-4; no clear D gene. Per germline, CDR1 GTSNPN and CDR2 SVGIG (reference sequence). Trimming took 2 bases from V and 7 from J, leaving 14 bases between them. The CDR3 runs 14 residues.